The clone carrying this T cell receptor beta chain was detected many times. The identical CDR3 is also encoded by other nucleotide sequences in the sample. This sample stems from a study of neoadjuvant anti-PD-1 for oral cavity cancer. The method was immunoSEQ multiplex PCR; TCRdb's version includes in-frame clones alone and lacks a portion of them. The sample contains 20,000 to 25,000 clones, 25% to 35% of which appear only once. V was trimmed by 0 bases and J by 7 bases, leaving 7 bases between them. This CDR3 is built from 14 residues. CDR1 and CDR2 (germline): SGHDN, FVKESK. Stated time point: after neoadjuvant nivolumab, at surgical resection.

The sequence was obtained from a person aged 35-79 years with oral cavity squamous cell carcinoma. The sequencing used tumor tissue, collected after nivolumab (anti-PD-1) treatment. The rearrangement links TRBV14 to TRBJ1-6; D perhaps matches TRBD1 (5 bases). This CDR3 reads CASSQDRGNSPLHF. The CDR3, as DNA: TGTGCCAGCAGCCAAGATCGGGGGAATTCACCCCTCCACTTT.